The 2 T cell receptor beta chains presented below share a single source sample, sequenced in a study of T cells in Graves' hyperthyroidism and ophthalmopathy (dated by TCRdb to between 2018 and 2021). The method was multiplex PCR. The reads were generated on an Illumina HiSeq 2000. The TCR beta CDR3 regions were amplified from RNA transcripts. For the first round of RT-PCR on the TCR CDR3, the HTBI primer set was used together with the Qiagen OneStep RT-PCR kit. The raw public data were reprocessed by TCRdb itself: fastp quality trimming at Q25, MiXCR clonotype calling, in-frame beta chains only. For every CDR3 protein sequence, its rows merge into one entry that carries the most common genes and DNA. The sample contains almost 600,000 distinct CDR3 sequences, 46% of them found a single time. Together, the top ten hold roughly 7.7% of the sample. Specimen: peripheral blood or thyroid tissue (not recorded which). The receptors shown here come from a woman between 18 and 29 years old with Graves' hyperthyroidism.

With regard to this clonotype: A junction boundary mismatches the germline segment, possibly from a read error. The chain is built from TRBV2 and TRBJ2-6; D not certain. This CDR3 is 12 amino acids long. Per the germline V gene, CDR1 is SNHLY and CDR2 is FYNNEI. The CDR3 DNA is TGTGCCAGCAGTGATGGGTCTAACACTGAAGCTTTC. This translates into CASSDGSNTEAF.

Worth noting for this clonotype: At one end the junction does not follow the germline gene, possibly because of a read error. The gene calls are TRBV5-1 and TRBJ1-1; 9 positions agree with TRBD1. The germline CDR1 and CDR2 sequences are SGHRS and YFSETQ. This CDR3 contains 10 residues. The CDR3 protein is CASSGGDRAF. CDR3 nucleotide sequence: TGCGCCAGCAGCGGCGGGGACAGGGCCTTT. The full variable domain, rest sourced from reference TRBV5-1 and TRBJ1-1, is KAGVTQTPRYLIKTRGQQVTLSCSPISGHRSVSWYQQTPGQGLQFLFEYFSETQRNKGNFPGRFSGRQFSNSRSEMNVSTLELGDSALYLCASSGGDRAFGQGTRLTVV.